Below, 8 T cell receptor beta chains from the same sample are listed, as sequenced in a study of response to subunit inactivated influenza vaccine (dated by TCRdb to the late 2010s). Receptor libraries were prepared by RT-PCR. Data came from an Illumina HiSeq 2500. In TCRdb, the public reads were trimmed at Q25 with fastp and aligned with MiXCR, with productive beta chains retained. CDR3 protein duplicates are merged, each entry listing the most common genes and DNA. Counted in this sample were under 500,000 distinct CDR3 sequences; approximately 11% of them appeared once. Together, the top ten hold approximately 12% of the sample. Read against the paper, the sample's time point label means: more than 40 days after influenza vaccine administration. The specimen was PBMCs from blood, collected around seven weeks after vaccination. All receptors derive from a middle-aged man who received an inactivated influenza vaccine. Donor details come from another sample of the same person, matched by shared clones.

At least ten counts were recorded for this clonotype. V usage is TRBV11-2 and J usage is TRBJ2-1, with D perhaps TRBD1 or TRBD2 (6 bases each). The germline V gene encodes CDR1 SGHAT and CDR2 FQNNGV. Trimming removed 1 base at V and 0 bases at J, with 16 bases between. This CDR3 is 18 amino acids long. CDR3 in amino acids: CASSLVSGGGGSYNEQFF. CDR3 sequence (DNA): TGTGCCAGCAGCTTAGTTTCCGGGGGCGGTGGCTCCTACAATGAGCAGTTCTTC. Using reference TRBV11-2 and TRBJ2-1 for the parts outside the CDR3, the full variable domain is EAGVAQSPRYKIIEKRQSVAFWCNPISGHATLYWYQQILGQGPKLLIQFQNNGVVDDSQLPKDRFSAERLKGVDSTLKIQPAKLEDSAVYLCASSLVSGGGGSYNEQFFGPGTRLTVL.

This clonotype has only a few counts. The gene calls are TRBV4-1 and TRBJ1-6; D may be TRBD1 (6 bases). V was clipped by 1 base and J by 6 bases, with 22 bases between them. Germline CDR1 is MGHRA and CDR2 is YSYEKL. This CDR3 contains 19 residues. The CDR3 DNA follows: TGCGCCAGCAGCCAAGCCCGAAGACAGGACTTGTTTGGTAATTCACCCCTCCACTTT. Protein sequence: CASSQARRQDLFGNSPLHF.

This clonotype came up a few times. This chain links TRBV20-1 with TRBJ1-5; D gene uncertain. Trimming shortened V by 4 bases and J by 0 bases, and 13 bases separated the two germline ends. CDR1 and CDR2 from the germline V gene are DFQATT and SNEGSKA (reference sequence). The CDR3 runs to 15 residues. The CDR3 protein is CSATPPGYSNQPQHF. DNA of the CDR3: TGCAGTGCTACCCCGCCGGGATATAGCAATCAGCCCCAGCATTTT.

The V gene is TRBV6-1, the J gene TRBJ2-7; 9 bases are a match to TRBD2. In germline, CDR1 is MNHNS, CDR2 SASEGT. CDR3 length equals 15 residues. V lost 5 bases, J lost 0 bases, and 5 bases stayed unmatched. The chain's CDR3 is CASSSSGGPSYEQYF. DNA of the CDR3: TGTGCCAGCAGTAGTAGCGGGGGCCCCTCCTACGAGCAGTACTTC.

The rearrangement joins TRBV6-1 to TRBJ1-2, with 10 bases that match TRBD1. The length of the CDR3 is 14 residues. Per the germline V gene, CDR1 is MNHNS and CDR2 is SASEGT. The V and J ends lost 6 bases and 1 base, in that order; junction bases with no gene match: 2. CDR3 nucleotide sequence: TGTGCCAGCAGGAGGGACAGGGGTAACTATGGCTACACCTTC. Translated, it gives CASRRDRGNYGYTF.

The chain uses TRBV27 and TRBJ2-3; D gene ambiguous. In germline, CDR1 is MNHEY, CDR2 SMNVEV (reference sequence). Trimming took off 9 bases at V and 0 bases at J, with 7 bases between the two ends. The CDR3 is made up of 12 amino acids. The CDR3, as DNA: TGTGCCAGTGCGGTGAGCACAGATACGCAGTATTTT. Translated, it gives CASAVSTDTQYF.

In this sample, this clonotype turned up a few times. The chain recombines TRBV12-3 or TRBV12-4 with TRBJ1-1; possible D gene TRBD1, 5 bases. Between the trimmed V and J ends, which lost 6 bases and 0 bases, there was a span of 11 bases. The CDR3 is 14 residues long. CDR3 sequence: CASSGWGLNTEAFF. In nucleotides, the CDR3 is TGTGCCAGCAGCGGGTGGGGACTGAACACTGAAGCTTTCTTT.

The rearrangement joins TRBV4-3 to TRBJ2-7, with TRBD2 matching over 7 bases. Germline CDR1 is LGHNA and CDR2 is YSLEER. The CDR3 extends over 15 amino acids. The V segment lost 1 base and the J segment 4 bases; nucleotides outside the gene matches: 7. The CDR3 DNA sequence: TGCGCCAGCAGCCAAGGACCAGCGGGACGGTACGAGCAGTACTTC. It codes for CASSQGPAGRYEQYF.